The 18 T cell receptor beta chains given below trace back to one sample, sequenced in a study of monozygotic twins with inflammatory bowel disease. TCRdb reprocessed the 5' RACE reads, with one entry per CDR3 protein and no DNA. The sample has roughly 150,000 distinct CDR3 sequences. Sequencing was carried out using blood. The receptors were gathered from a human donor with ulcerative colitis or Crohn's disease, or a healthy co-twin of an affected twin (not recorded which).

The chain is built from TRBV10-3 and TRBJ2-3; the TCRdb D gene call, TRBD2, has no DNA to confirm it. Per the germline V gene, CDR1 is ENHRY and CDR2 is SYGVKD. There are 18 residues in the CDR3. This chain's CDR3 is CAISDSSGGQGRSDTQYF.

The chain employs TRBV11-2 and TRBJ2-2; the TCRdb D gene call, TRBD1, has no DNA to confirm it. This CDR3 has 12 residues. Germline V gives CDR1 SGHAT, CDR2 FQNNGV. CDR3 sequence reads: CASSSYRVGLFF. The full variable domain, rest sourced from reference TRBV11-2 and TRBJ2-2, is EAGVAQSPRYKIIEKRQSVAFWCNPISGHATLYWYQQILGQGPKLLIQFQNNGVVDDSQLPKDRFSAERLKGVDSTLKIQPAKLEDSAVYLCASSSYRVGLFFGEGSRLTVL.

The CDR3 spells CSTTIGTANYGYTF. The chain recombines TRBV20-1 with TRBJ1-2; the TCRdb call, TRBD1, lacks DNA for checking. This CDR3 is 14 amino acids long. Germline CDR1 DFQATT, CDR2 SNEGSKA (reference sequence).

This chain links TRBV12-5 with TRBJ2-2; TCRdb's D call, TRBD1, is unchecked because there is no DNA. CDR1 LGHNT and CDR2 FRNRAP come from the germline V gene. The CDR3 covers 17 residues. The CDR3 loop is CASGLVVGGQNTGELFF.

This chain connects TRBV7-2 to TRBJ1-1; as DNA is missing, the TRBD1 call by TCRdb cannot be tested. Germline CDR1 SGHTA, CDR2 FQGNSA. The CDR3 runs 13 residues. The CDR3 loop is CASSLDSHTEAFF. Using reference TRBV7-2 and TRBJ1-1 for the parts outside the CDR3, the full variable domain is GAGVSQSPSNKVTEKGKDVELRCDPISGHTALYWYRQSLGQGLEFLIYFQGNSAPDKSGLPSDRFSAERTGGSVSTLTIQRTQQEDSAVYLCASSLDSHTEAFFGQGTRLTVV.

This chain links TRBV5-1 with TRBJ1-1. This CDR3 contains 17 residues. The germline CDR1 and CDR2 sequences are SGHRS and YFSETQ. The CDR3 loop is CASSLAPVGGENTEAFF.

This rearrangement joins TRBV19 to TRBJ2-7; the D gene TCRdb calls, TRBD1, cannot be checked with no DNA. In germline, CDR1 is LNHDA, CDR2 SQIVND (reference sequence). The CDR3 is 14 residues long. The CDR3 region is CASSIPGMTYEQYF.

The genes are TRBV11-1 and TRBJ2-2; without DNA, the TCRdb call of TRBD1 cannot be checked. Germline V lookup: CDR1 SGHAT, CDR2 FQDESV (reference sequence). CDR3 length: 18 amino acids. CDR3 in amino acids: CASSSNQGTGKNTGELFF.

The chain recombines TRBV7-2 with TRBJ1-5. Germline values: CDR1 SGHTA, CDR2 FQGNSA. The CDR3 spans 13 residues. CDR3: CASSLTMGQPQHF.

CDR3: CASTSSRLGSSPQYF. This chain connects TRBV10-2 to TRBJ2-3; TCRdb's D call of TRBD2 is untestable without DNA. The germline CDR1 and CDR2 sequences are WSHSY and SAAADI. The CDR3 is 15 residues long.

This rearrangement joins TRBV4-1 to TRBJ2-7; absent DNA, TCRdb's TRBD1 call cannot be checked. CDR3 length equals 15 residues. Germline-derived CDR1 and CDR2 are MGHRA and YSYEKL. This CDR3 reads CASSQVPQGASEQYF.

This chain links TRBV9 with TRBJ2-2; TCRdb lists TRBD1, though no DNA is available to test this call. The CDR3 covers 15 residues. CDR1 is SGDLS and CDR2 is YYNGEE in the germline V gene. The CDR3 spells CASSAYRTNTGELFF.

The chain recombines TRBV4-3 with TRBJ2-2; with no DNA, the TCRdb D assignment of TRBD2 cannot be verified. In germline, CDR1 is LGHNA, CDR2 YSLEER. The CDR3 is made up of 18 amino acids. The CDR3 here is CASSPYGLAGSNTGELFF.

This chain links TRBV3-1 with TRBJ2-5; without DNA, the TCRdb call of TRBD1 cannot be checked. Germline V lookup: CDR1 LGHDT, CDR2 YNNKEL (reference sequence). The CDR3 covers 17 residues. CDR3 sequence: CASSPFLTGAGQETQYF.

V gene TRBV18 combines with J gene TRBJ2-7. Germline V CDR1 and CDR2: KGHSH, LQKENI. CDR3 size: 15 residues. The CDR3 is CASSPPSLSSYEQYF.

Here the CDR3 reads CATSDRDSSGYTF. The chain combines TRBV24-1 with TRBJ1-2; TCRdb's D call, TRBD1, is unchecked because there is no DNA. Germline V CDR1 and CDR2: KGHDR, SFDVKD. The CDR3 is 13 residues long.

This sequence joins TRBV20-1 and TRBJ2-7; TCRdb's D gene call, TRBD1, goes unchecked for lack of DNA. Germline V gene lookup returns CDR1 DFQATT and CDR2 SNEGSKA (reference sequence). The CDR3 extends over 12 amino acids. This CDR3 reads CSARGDSSKQYF.

This chain uses TRBV30 with TRBJ2-4; with no DNA, the TCRdb D assignment of TRBD2 cannot be verified. CDR3 length: 13 amino acids. Germline V lookup: CDR1 GTSNPN, CDR2 SVGIG (reference sequence). The CDR3 sequence: CAHEREGENIQYF.